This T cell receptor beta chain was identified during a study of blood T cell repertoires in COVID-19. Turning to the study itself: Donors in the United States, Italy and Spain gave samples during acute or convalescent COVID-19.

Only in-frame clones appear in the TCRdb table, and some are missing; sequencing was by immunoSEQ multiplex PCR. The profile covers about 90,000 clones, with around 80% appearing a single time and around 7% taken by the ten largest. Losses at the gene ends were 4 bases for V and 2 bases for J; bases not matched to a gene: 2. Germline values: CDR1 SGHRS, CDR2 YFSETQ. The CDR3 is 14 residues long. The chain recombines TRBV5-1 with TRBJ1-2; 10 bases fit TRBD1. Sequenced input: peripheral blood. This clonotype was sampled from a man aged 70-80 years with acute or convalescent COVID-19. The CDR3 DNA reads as TGCGCCAGCAGCCAGGGACAGGGGAACTATGGCTACACCTTC. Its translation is CASSQGQGNYGYTF. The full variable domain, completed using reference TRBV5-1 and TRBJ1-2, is KAGVTQTPRYLIKTRGQQVTLSCSPISGHRSVSWYQQTPGQGLQFLFEYFSETQRNKGNFPGRFSGRQFSNSRSEMNVSTLELGDSALYLCASSQGQGNYGYTFGSGTRLTVV.